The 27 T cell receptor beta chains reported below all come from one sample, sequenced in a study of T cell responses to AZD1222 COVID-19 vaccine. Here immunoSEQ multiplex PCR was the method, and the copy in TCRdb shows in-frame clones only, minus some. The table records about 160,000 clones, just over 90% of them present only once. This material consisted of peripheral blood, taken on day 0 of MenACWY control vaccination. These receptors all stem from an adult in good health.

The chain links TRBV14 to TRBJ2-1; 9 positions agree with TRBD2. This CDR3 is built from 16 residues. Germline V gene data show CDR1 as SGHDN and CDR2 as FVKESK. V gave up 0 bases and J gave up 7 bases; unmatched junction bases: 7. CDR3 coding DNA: TGTGCCAGCAGCCAAGATCGTCTAGCGGGACGAAATGAGCAGTTCTTC. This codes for CASSQDRLAGRNEQFF. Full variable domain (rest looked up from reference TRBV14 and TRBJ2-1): EAGVTQFPSHSVIEKGQTVTLRCDPISGHDNLYWYRRVMGKEIKFLLHFVKESKQDESGMPNNRFLAERTGGTYSTLKVQPAELEDSGVYFCASSQDRLAGRNEQFFGPGTRLTVL.

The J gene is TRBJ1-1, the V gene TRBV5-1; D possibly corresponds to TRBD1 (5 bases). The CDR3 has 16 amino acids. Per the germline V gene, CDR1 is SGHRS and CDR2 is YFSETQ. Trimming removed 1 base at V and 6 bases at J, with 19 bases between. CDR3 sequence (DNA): TGCGCCAGCAGCTTGAGCCCGGGGGTAAGGGTACCTGAAGCTTTCTTT. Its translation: CASSLSPGVRVPEAFF.

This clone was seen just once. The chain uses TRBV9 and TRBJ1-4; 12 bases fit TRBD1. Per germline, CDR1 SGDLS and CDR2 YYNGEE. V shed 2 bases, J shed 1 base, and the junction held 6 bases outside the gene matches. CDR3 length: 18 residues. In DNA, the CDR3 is TGTGCCAGCAGCGTGGGACAGGGGGCGGGAATAACTAATGAAAAACTGTTTTTT. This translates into CASSVGQGAGITNEKLFF.

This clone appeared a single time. CDR3 sequence reads: CASSFGGGNTIYF. The DNA for the CDR3 is TGTGCCAGCAGCTTCGGGGGGGGAAACACCATATATTTT. This sequence joins TRBV7-2 and TRBJ1-3, with D perhaps TRBD1 (5 bases). The CDR3 is made up of 13 amino acids. Germline-derived CDR1 and CDR2 are SGHTA and FQGNSA. Trimming left V 3 bases short and J 4 bases short, with 7 bases between.

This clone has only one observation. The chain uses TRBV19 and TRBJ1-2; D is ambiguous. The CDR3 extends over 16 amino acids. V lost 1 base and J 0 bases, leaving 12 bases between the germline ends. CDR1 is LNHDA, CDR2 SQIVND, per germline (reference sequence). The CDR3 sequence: CASSIVMGPTNYGYTF. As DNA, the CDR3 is TGTGCCAGTAGTATAGTGATGGGTCCAACTAACTATGGCTACACCTTC.

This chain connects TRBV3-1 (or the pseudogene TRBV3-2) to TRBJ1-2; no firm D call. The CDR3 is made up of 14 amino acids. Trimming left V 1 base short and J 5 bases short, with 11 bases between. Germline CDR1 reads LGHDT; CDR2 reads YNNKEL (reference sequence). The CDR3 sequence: CASSQGEDLYGYTF. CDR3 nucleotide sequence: TGTGCCAGCAGCCAAGGAGAAGACCTGTATGGCTACACCTTC.

CDR3 protein: CASSQDLMGQGANEQYF. CDR3 bases: TGTGCCAGCAGCCAAGATTTGATGGGACAGGGGGCTAACGAGCAGTACTTC. V usage is TRBV14 and J usage is TRBJ2-7; 12 bases line up with TRBD1. V dropped 0 bases and J dropped 5; count of bases not matched to a gene: 8. The CDR3 consists of 17 residues. Germline V gene data show CDR1 as SGHDN and CDR2 as FVKESK.

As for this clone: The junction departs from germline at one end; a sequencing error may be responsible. CDR3 region: CAWNDGGRGNTIYF. CDR3 in DNA: TGTGCTTGGAACGACGGGGGGCGCGGAAACACCATATATTTT. The chain uses TRBV30 and TRBJ1-3; tentatively, D is TRBD1 (6 bases). The CDR3 runs to 14 residues. In germline, CDR1 is GTSNPN, CDR2 SVGIG (reference sequence). Full variable domain (outside the CDR3, taken from reference TRBV30 and TRBJ1-3): SQTIHQWPATLVQPVGSPLSLECTVEGTSNPNLYWYRQAAGRGLQLLFYSVGIGQISSEVPQNLSASRPQDRQFILSSKKLLLSDSGFYLCAWNDGGRGNTIYFGEGSWLTVV.

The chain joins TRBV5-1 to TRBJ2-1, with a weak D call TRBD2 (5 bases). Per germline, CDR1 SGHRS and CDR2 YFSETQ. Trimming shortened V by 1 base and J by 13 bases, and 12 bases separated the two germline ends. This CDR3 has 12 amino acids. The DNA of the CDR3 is TGCGCCAGCAGCTTGTTCGGGGATAGTCAGTTCTTC. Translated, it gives CASSLFGDSQFF.

The CDR3 protein is CASSLAPGTASYEQYF. The CDR3 bases are TGTGCCAGCAGCTTAGCCCCCGGGACAGCATCCTACGAGCAGTACTTC. V gene TRBV7-2 combines with J gene TRBJ2-7; 7 bases match TRBD1. J gave up 1 base and V 0 bases, and 6 bases lay outside the gene matches. The CDR3 consists of 16 residues. Germline loops: CDR1 SGHTA, CDR2 FQGNSA.

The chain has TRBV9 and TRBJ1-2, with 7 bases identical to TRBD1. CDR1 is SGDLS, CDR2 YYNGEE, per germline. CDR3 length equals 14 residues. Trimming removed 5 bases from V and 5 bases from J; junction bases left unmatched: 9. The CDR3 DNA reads TGTGCCAGCAGTCCTAGGACAGGAGGATATGGCTACACCTTC. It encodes CASSPRTGGYGYTF.

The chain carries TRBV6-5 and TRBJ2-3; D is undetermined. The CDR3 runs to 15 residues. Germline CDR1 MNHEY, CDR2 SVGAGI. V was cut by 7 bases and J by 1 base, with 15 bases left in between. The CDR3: CASTKVVSGTDTQYF. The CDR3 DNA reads TGTGCCAGCACCAAAGTTGTCAGCGGCACAGATACGCAGTATTTT.

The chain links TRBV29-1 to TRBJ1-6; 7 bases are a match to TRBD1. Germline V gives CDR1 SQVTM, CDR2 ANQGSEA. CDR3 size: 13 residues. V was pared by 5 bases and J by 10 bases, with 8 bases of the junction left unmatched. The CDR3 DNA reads TGCAGCGTTCGCCGGGACAGCGGCTCACCCCTCCACTTT. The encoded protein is CSVRRDSGSPLHF.

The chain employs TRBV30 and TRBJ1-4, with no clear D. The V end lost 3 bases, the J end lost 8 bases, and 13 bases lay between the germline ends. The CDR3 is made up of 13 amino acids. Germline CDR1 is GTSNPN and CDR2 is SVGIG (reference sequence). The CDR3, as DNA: TGTGCCTGGAGATGGGCTTCCGGGGAAAAACTGTTTTTT. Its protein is CAWRWASGEKLFF.

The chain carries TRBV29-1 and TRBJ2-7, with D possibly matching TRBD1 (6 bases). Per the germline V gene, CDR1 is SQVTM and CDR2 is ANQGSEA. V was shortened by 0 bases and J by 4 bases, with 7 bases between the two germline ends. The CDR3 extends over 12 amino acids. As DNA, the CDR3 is TGCAGCGTTGAAGAAGGGGGTTACGAGCAGTACTTC. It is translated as CSVEEGGYEQYF.

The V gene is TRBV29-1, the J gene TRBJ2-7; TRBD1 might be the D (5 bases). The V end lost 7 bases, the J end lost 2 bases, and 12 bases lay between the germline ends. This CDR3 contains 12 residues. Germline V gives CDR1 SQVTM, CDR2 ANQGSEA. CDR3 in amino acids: CSGLTAPYEQYF. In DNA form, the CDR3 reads TGCAGCGGGTTGACAGCCCCCTACGAGCAGTACTTC.

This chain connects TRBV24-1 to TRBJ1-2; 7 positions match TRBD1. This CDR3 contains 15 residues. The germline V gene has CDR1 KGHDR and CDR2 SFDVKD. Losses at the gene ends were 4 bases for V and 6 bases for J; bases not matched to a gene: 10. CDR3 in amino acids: CATSDQSRDSHGYTF. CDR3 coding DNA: TGTGCCACCAGTGACCAATCCCGGGACAGCCATGGCTACACCTTC.

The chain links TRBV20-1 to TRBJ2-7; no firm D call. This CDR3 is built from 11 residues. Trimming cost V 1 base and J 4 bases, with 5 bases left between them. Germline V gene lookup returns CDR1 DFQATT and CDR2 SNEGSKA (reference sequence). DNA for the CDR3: TGCAGTGCTAGAGCAGAATACGAGCAGTACTTC. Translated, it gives CSARAEYEQYF.

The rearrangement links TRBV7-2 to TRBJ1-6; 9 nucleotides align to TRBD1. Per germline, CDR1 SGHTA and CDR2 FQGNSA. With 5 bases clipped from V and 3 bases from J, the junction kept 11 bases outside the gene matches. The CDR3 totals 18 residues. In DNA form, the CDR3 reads TGTGCCAGCAGCCGCAGGACAGGGGACTTCTTCTATAATTCACCCCTCCACTTT. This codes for CASSRRTGDFFYNSPLHF.

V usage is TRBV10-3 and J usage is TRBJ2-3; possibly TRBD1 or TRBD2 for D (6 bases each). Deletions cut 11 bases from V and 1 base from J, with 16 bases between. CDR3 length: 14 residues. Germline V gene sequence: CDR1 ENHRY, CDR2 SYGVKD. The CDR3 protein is CALKGGAGTDTQYF. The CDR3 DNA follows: TGTGCCCTTAAGGGGGGCGCGGGCACAGATACGCAGTATTTT.

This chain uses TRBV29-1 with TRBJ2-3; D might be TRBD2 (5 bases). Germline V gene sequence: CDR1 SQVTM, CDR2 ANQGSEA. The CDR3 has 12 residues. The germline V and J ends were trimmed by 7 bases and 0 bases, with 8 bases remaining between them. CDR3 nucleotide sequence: TGCAGCGCAAGCGGTAGCACAGATACGCAGTATTTT. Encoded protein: CSASGSTDTQYF.

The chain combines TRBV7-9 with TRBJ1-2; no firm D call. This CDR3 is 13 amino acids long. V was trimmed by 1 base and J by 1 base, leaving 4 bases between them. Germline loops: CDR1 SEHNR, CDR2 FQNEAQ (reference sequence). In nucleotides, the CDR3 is TGTGCCAGCAGCTTAGTTATTAACTATGGCTACACCTTC. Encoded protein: CASSLVINYGYTF.

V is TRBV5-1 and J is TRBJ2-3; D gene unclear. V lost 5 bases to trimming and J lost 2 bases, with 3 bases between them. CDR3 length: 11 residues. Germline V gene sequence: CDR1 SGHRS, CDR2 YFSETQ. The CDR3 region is CASSYTDTQYF. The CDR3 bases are TGCGCCAGCAGTTACACAGATACGCAGTATTTT.

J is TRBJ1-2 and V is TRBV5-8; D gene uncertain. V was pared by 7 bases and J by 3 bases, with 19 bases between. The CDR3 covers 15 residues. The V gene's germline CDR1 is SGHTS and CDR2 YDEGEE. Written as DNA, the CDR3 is TGTGCCAGCCTCCCCCCGGCAGCCCCCTACTATGGCTACACCTTC. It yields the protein CASLPPAAPYYGYTF. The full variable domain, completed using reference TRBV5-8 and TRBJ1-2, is EAGVTQSPTHLIKTRGQQATLRCSPISGHTSVYWYQQALGLGLQFLLWYDEGEERNRGNFPPRFSGRQFPNYSSELNVNALELEDSALYLCASLPPAAPYYGYTFGSGTRLTVV.

The CDR3: CASLVASGSAGELFF. CDR3 in DNA: TGTGCCAGCCTCGTCGCTAGCGGGAGCGCCGGGGAGCTGTTTTTT. The chain is built from TRBV6-5 and TRBJ2-2; 10 positions agree with TRBD2. This CDR3 spans 15 amino acids. In germline, CDR1 is MNHEY, CDR2 SVGAGI. V trimming: 8 bases; J trimming: 6 bases; junction bases outside the gene matches: 9.

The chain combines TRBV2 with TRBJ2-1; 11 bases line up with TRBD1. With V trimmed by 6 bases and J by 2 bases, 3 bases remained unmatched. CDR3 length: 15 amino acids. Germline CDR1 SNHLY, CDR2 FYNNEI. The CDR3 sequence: CASRGDRGAYNEQFF. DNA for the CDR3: TGTGCCAGCAGGGGGGACAGGGGGGCCTACAATGAGCAGTTCTTC.

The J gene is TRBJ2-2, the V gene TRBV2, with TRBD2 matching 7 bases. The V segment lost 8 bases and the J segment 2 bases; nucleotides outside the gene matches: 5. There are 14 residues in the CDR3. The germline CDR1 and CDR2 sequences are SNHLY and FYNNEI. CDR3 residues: CASLSGINTGELFF. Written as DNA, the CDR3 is TGTGCCAGCTTGAGCGGGATCAACACCGGGGAGCTGTTTTTT.